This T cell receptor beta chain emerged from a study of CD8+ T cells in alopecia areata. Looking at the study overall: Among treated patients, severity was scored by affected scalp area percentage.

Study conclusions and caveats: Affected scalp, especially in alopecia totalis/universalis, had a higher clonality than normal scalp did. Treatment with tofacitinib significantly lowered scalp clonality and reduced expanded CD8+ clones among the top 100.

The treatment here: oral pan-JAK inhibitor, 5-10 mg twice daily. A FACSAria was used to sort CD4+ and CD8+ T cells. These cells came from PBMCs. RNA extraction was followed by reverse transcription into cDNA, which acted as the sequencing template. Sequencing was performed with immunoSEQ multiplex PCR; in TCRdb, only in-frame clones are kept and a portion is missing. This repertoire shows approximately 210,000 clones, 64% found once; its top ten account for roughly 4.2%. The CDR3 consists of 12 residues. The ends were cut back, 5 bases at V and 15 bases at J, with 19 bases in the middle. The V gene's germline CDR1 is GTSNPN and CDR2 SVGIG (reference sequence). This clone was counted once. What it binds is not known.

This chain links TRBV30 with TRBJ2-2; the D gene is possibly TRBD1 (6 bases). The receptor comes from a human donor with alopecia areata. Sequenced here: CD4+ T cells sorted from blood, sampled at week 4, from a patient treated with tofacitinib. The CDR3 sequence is CAWAPRAGVVFF. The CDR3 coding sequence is TGTGCCTGGGCCCCGAGGGCAGGGGTGGTGTTTTTT.